The T cell receptor (beta chain) under discussion was sequenced for a study of blood T cell repertoires in COVID-19. Study at large: Italy, Spain and the United States were the sources of the convalescent and acute COVID-19 samples.

Clones were read by immunoSEQ multiplex PCR, and TCRdb kept only the in-frame ones, dropping some. In the table there are approximately 190,000 clones, under 90% of which are singletons. The CDR3 sequence is 16 residues long. In germline, CDR1 is SNHLY, CDR2 FYNNEI. V lost 5 bases to trimming and J lost 2 bases; unmatched junction nucleotides: 5. What was sequenced was peripheral blood. J is TRBJ2-1 and V is TRBV2; 11 positions match TRBD2. The receptor was derived from a human donor in a cohort sampled during active COVID-19. The CDR3 sequence: CASSLAGGVAYNEQFF. CDR3 nucleotides: TGTGCCAGCAGTTTAGCGGGAGGGGTAGCCTACAATGAGCAGTTCTTC.